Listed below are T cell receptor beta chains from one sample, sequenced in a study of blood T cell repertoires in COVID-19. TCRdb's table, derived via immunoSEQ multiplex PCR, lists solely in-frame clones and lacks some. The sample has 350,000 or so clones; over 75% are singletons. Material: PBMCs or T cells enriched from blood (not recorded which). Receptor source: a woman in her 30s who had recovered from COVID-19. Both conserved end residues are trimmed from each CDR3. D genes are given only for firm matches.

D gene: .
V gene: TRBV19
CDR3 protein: ASSIPGDNSPLH

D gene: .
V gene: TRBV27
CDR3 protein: ASSSTWGNKGTEAF

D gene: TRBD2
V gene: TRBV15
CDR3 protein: ATSKTGGRETQY

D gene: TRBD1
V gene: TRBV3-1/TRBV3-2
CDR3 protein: ASSQGFGRTGPETQY

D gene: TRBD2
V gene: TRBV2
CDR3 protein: ASSAGTSGGAAGTQY

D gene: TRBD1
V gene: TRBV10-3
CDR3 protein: AISKATGGEQY

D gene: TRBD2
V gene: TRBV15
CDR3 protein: ATSGRVQAYNEQF

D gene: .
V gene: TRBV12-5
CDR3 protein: ASALPPGTDTQY

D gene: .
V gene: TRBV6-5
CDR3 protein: ASSWGRSLYGYT

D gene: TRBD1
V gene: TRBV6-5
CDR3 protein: ASRKKTGGGNGYT

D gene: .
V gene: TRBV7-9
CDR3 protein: ASSLEWTNEQY

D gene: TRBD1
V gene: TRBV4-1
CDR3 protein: ASSQADREAYGYT